The count of the clone carrying this T cell receptor beta chain is one. Its matching antigen is unknown. The data were produced by immunoSEQ multiplex PCR, yet TCRdb's version contains in-frame clones alone and is incomplete. The data show almost 55,000 clones, under 95% seen once. These data originate in a study of early stage breast cancer tumors. In the study overall: The ER+/PR+/HER2- tumors included roughly 8 ductal and four lobular carcinomas. General study findings and limits: Compared with adjacent normal breast, tumors showed around 2.5-fold denser, more clonal T cells.

The CDR3 contains 12 residues. Germline assignment: CDR1 SQVTM and CDR2 ANQGSEA. V was cut by 4 bases and J by 4 bases, with 10 bases left in between. The rearrangement links TRBV29-1 to TRBJ1-1, with unresolved D. Specimen: blood. The TCR sequence derives from a person between 65 and 79 years old with breast cancer. Written as DNA, the CDR3 is TGCAGCGTTGGGCAGCGTAGCACTGAAGCTTTCTTT. Protein: CSVGQRSTEAFF.